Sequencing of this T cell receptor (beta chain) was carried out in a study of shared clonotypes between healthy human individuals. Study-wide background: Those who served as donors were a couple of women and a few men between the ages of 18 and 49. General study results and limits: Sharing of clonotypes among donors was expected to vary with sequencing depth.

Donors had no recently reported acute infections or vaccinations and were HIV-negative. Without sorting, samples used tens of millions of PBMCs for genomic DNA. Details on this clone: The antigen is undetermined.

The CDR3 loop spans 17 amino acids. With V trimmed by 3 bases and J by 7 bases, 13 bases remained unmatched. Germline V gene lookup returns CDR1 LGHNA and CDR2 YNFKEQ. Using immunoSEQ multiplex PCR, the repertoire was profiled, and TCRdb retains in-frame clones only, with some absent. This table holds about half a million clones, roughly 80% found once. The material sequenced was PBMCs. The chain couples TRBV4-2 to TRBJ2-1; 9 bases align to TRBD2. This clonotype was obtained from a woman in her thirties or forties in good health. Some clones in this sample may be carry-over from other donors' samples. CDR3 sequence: CASSQELSGRSWNEQFF. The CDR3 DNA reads TGTGCCAGCAGCCAGGAACTCAGCGGGAGGAGTTGGAATGAGCAGTTCTTC.